The clone carrying this T cell receptor beta chain was seen a few times. The antigen is unknown. Noted time point: newly diagnosed GD, antithyroid drugs for less than 3 months. From PBMCs, RNA was extracted and then used to make the TCR library. This sample is part of a study of regulatory T cells in long-lasting Graves disease. Study observations and caveats: Among samples with persistent disease, TRBV28, TRBJ1-2 and TRBJ2-5 were favored. Persistent Graves' patients showed less TCR diversity than newly diagnosed patients showed.

Both iRepertoire HTBI primers and Arm-PCR of CDR3 regions were used to build the TCR beta libraries. TCRdb redid the calling of the multiplex PCR reads with MiXCR, one entry per CDR3 protein. The sample carries about 320,000 distinct CDR3 sequences, 18% recorded once. Germline CDR1 SGDLS, CDR2 YYNGEE. The CDR3 consists of 15 residues. The V segment lost 4 bases and the J segment 3 bases; nucleotides outside the gene matches: 8. The chain links TRBV9 to TRBJ2-7, with 9 bases lining up with TRBD2. This clonotype originated in a female donor with Graves disease. The sequencing here drew on peripheral blood mononuclear cells (PBMCs), taken at new diagnosis, from a patient treated with antithyroid drugs. CDR3 DNA: TGTGCCAGCAGCCCCCTTCTAGCGGGACACTACGAGCAGTACTTC. Its translation is CASSPLLAGHYEQYF.